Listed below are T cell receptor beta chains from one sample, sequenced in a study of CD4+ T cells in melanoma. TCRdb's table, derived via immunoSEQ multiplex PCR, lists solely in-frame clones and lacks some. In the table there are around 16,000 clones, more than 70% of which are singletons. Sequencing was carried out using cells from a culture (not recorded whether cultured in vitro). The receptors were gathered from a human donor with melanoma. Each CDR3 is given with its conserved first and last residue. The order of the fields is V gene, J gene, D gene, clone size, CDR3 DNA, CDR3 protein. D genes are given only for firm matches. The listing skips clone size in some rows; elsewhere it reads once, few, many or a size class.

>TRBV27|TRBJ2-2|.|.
TGTGCCAGCAGTTTCAGGGGACTGGATCAAAAGAACACCGGGGAGCTGTTTTTT
CASSFRGLDQKNTGELFF
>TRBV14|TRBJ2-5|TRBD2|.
TGTGCCAGCAGCGTCCCCGCGGGGGACCAGTACTTC
CASSVPAGDQYF
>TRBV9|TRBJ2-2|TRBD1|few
TGTGCCAGCAGCGGACAGGCCGGGACAGGGCCCACCGGGGAGCTGTTTTTT
CASSGQAGTGPTGELFF
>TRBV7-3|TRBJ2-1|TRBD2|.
TGTGCCAGCAGCTTCTTAGGCGGGGGGAACAATGAGCAGTTCTTC
CASSFLGGGNNEQFF
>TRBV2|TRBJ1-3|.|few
TGTGCCTTGAATCGAGTTGGGTCGATATATTTT
CALNRVGSIYF
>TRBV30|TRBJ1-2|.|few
TGTGCCTGGAGCCCGGGGAACTATGGCTACACCTTC
CAWSPGNYGYTF
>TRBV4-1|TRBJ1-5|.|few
TGCGCCAGCAGCCAAGCCGTGGTAGGGTGGTCCCAGCATTTT
CASSQAVVGWSQHF
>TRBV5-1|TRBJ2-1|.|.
TGCGCCAGCACCGTAGGAGGGGAGTACAATGAGCAGTTCTTC
CASTVGGEYNEQFF
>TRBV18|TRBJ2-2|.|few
TGTGCCAGCTCACCACCTCTCGGGGAGCTGTTTTTT
CASSPPLGELFF
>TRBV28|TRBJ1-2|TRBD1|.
TGTGCCAGCAGTTTATCGGACAGGCGTCTCTATGGCTACACCTTC
CASSLSDRRLYGYTF
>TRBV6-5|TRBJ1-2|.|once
TGTGCCAGCAGTGAAGGTGGTGGGTGGTATGGCTACACCTTC
CASSEGGGWYGYTF
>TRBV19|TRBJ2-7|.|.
TGTGCCAGTAGCCGCCAGGGGACTCAGTACGAGCAGTACTTC
CASSRQGTQYEQYF
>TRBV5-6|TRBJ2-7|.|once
TGTGCCAGCAGCTTGGCCGGAACGAGCTGGAGCCCGAGGGAGCAGTACTTC
CASSLAGTSWSPREQYF
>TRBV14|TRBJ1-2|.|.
TGTGCCAGCAGCCCCCAATCTGGGGGGGCGAGGGGCTACACCTTC
CASSPQSGGARGYTF
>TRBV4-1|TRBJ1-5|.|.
TGCGCCAGCAGCCAAGATGGGGGGCTAGGGAATCAGCCCCAGCATTTT
CASSQDGGLGNQPQHF
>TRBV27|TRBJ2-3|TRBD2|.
TGTGCCAGCAGTCGTGGACTAGCGGGGACAGATACGCAGTATTTT
CASSRGLAGTDTQYF
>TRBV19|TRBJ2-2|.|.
TGTGCCACCCGCGGACTTGGAGGAACCGGGGAGCTGTTTTTT
CATRGLGGTGELFF
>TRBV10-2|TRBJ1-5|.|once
TGCGCCAGCACCAAGCAGGCCAATCAGCCCCAGCATTTT
CASTKQANQPQHF
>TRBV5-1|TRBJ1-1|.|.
TGCGCCAGCAGCTTCGGTCGGAACTTGAACACTGAAGCTTTCTTT
CASSFGRNLNTEAFF
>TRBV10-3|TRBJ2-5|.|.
TGTGCCATCAGCGGAAGCCGAGAGACCCAGTACTTC
CAISGSRETQYF
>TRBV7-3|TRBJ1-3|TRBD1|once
TGTGCCAGCAGTCTGAGCGGGACAGGGTCAAGAAACACCATATATTTT
CASSLSGTGSRNTIYF
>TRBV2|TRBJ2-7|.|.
TGTGCCAGCAGTAGCGCCGGGACAGCGGGGCCCTACGAGCAGTACTTC
CASSSAGTAGPYEQYF